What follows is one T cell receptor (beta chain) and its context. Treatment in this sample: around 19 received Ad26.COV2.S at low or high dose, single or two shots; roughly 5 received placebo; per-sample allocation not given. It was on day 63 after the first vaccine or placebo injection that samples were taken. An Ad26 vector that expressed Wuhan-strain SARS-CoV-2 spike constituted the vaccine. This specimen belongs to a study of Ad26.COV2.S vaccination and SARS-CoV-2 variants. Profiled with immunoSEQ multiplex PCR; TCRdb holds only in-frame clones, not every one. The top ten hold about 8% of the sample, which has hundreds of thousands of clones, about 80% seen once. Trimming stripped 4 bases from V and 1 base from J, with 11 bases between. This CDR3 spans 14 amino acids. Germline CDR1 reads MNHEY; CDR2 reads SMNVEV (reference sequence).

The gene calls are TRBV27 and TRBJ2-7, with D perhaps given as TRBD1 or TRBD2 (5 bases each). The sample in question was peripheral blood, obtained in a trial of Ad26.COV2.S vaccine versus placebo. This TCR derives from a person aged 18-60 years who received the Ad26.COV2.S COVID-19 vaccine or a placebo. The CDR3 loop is CASSSGLSSYEQYF. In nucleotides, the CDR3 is TGTGCCAGCAGTTCGGGGCTCTCTTCCTACGAGCAGTACTTC.